The TCR beta chain under discussion was sequenced for a study of T-cell reconstitution after alpha-beta-depleted transplantation in children. Whole-study findings and limits: Several hundred graft clones that had expanded were reportedly the source of alpha-beta T cells about two months after transplant. In some patients, recipient T cells and intrathymic progenitors surviving conditioning explained high day-60 diversity. One year after transplant, T-cell counts and diversity came mostly from newly produced T cells.

In germline, CDR1 is MNHNY, CDR2 SVGAGI (reference sequence). Trimming cost V 0 bases and J 3 bases, with 5 bases left between them. This CDR3 region has 13 residues. This clonotype was picked up a small number of times. Its antigen is unidentified. The TCRbeta library was prepared with unique molecular identifiers. TCRdb ran MiXCR on the PCR reads and lists one entry per CDR3 protein. The data contain around 300,000 distinct CDR3 sequences, around 25% of them singletons. Sequencing used PBMCs, mostly from graft donor cells, obtained 180 days after TCRalphabeta/CD19-depleted stem cell transplant. The receptor was isolated from a male patient younger than 18 who had a stem cell transplant for acute lymphoblastic leukemia, so the T cells may come from the graft donor. The gene calls are TRBV6-6 and TRBJ1-2; maybe TRBD1 (5 bases). The chain's CDR3 is CASSYSTDYGYTF. In DNA, the CDR3 is TGTGCCAGCAGTTACTCGACAGACTATGGCTACACCTTC.